This T cell receptor beta chain came from a study of PD-1 blockade in classical Hodgkin lymphoma. Study context: Intravenous infusions of nivolumab 3 mg/kg reached patients every 2 weeks. Study-wide points: Reported baseline diversity: healthy donors highest, relapsed/refractory patients lowest. By C4D1 there was a significant rise in CD4+ TCR diversity but not in CD8+ TCR diversity.

Comment on this clone: Its antigen is as yet unknown.

Germline CDR1 is SNHLY and CDR2 is FYNNEI. This CDR3 contains 14 residues. The V segment lost 6 bases and the J segment 6 bases; nucleotides outside the gene matches: 9. Sequenced by immunoSEQ multiplex PCR; TCRdb stores in-frame clones only, minus some. The sample consists of tens of thousands of clones, 70% to 80% of them appearing once. Brentuximab vedotin exposure varied among the patients, all of whom had relapsed after autologous stem cell transplantation. The chain joins TRBV2 to TRBJ1-2, with 8 positions matching TRBD1. This receptor was obtained from a human donor with classical Hodgkin lymphoma. This sample comprised peripheral blood mononuclear cells (PBMCs), obtained at baseline. This CDR3 reads CASRPSQGAHGYTF. The CDR3 DNA is TGTGCCAGCAGACCTTCCCAGGGGGCCCATGGCTACACCTTC.